The rows below give T cell receptor beta chains drawn from one sample of a study of long-term antiretroviral therapy in people with HIV. Sequenced by immunoSEQ multiplex PCR; TCRdb stores in-frame clones only, minus some. The repertoire consists of 48,000 or so clones, with about 86% occurring once and the leading ten covering roughly 3.2%. Sequenced here: unsorted PBMCs, sampled 0.8 years after starting antiretroviral therapy. Receptor source: a woman younger than 35 with HIV. Each CDR3 is given with its conserved first and last residue. D genes are given only for firm matches. A clone size is listed for some rows: how often the clone was seen (once, few, many), or a class if it is expanded.

>TRBD1|TRBJ1-2|once|TRBV6-1
CASSARDSSFGKLGYTF
TGTGCCAGCAGTGCCCGGGACAGTTCCTTCGGGAAGCTCGGGTACACCTTC
>TRBD1|TRBJ2-3|NA|TRBV10-2
CASTRGQGFSTDTQYF
TGCGCCAGCACCCGGGGACAGGGATTCTCAACAGATACGCAGTATTTT
>TRBD2|TRBJ2-3|NA|TRBV28
CASSSPTSGSTDTQYF
TGTGCCAGCAGTTCCCCGACTAGCGGCAGCACAGATACGCAGTATTTT
>NA|TRBJ1-1|few|TRBV19
CASSIGHRNTEAFF
TGTGCCAGTAGTATAGGACACCGGAACACTGAAGCTTTCTTT
>NA|TRBJ2-1|NA|TRBV21-1
CASSKAGGDNEQFF
TGTGCCAGCAGCAAAGCTGGGGGGGACAATGAGCAGTTCTTC
>NA|TRBJ2-2|once|TRBV11-1
CASSWISNTGELFF
TGTGCCAGCAGCTGGATATCGAACACCGGGGAGCTGTTTTTT
>TRBD1|TRBJ1-4|NA|TRBV13
CASSDKKGQGSEKLFF
TGTGCCAGCAGCGACAAAAAGGGACAGGGATCTGAAAAACTGTTTTTT
>NA|TRBJ1-4|NA|TRBV18
CASSPTNEKLFF
TGTGCCAGCTCACCAACGAATGAAAAACTGTTTTTT
>NA|TRBJ2-1|NA|TRBV7-9
CASSLFDGEQFF
TGTGCCAGCAGCTTATTCGACGGAGAGCAGTTCTTC
>NA|TRBJ2-1|NA|TRBV5-5
CASSLFPAGNNEQFF
TGTGCCAGCAGCTTGTTCCCTGCCGGGAACAATGAGCAGTTCTTC
>NA|TRBJ2-6|NA|TRBV4-3
CASSQEIGSGANVLTF
TGCGCCAGCAGCCAAGAGATTGGATCCGGGGCCAACGTCCTGACTTTC
>NA|TRBJ2-4|NA|TRBV7-6
CASSLSGGASALAKNIQYF
TGTGCCAGCAGCTTAAGTGGTGGCGCTAGCGCTCTTGCCAAAAACATTCAGTACTTC
>TRBD1|TRBJ2-1|NA|TRBV28
CASRLTGNEQFF
TGTGCCAGCAGACTGACAGGGAATGAGCAGTTCTTC
>NA|TRBJ2-1|NA|TRBV27
CASRPQSSYNEQFF
TGTGCCAGCAGGCCACAGAGCTCCTACAATGAGCAGTTCTTC
>TRBD1|TRBJ2-7|once|TRBV28
CASSLSGQGPYEQYF
TGTGCCAGCAGTTTGTCAGGACAGGGGCCCTACGAGCAGTACTTC
>NA|TRBJ2-7|NA|TRBV27
CASSRRSGMLYEQYF
TGTGCCAGCAGTCGCCGATCCGGGATGCTGTACGAGCAGTACTTC
>NA|TRBJ2-1|once|TRBV7-2
CASSFSRQYNEQFF
TGTGCCAGCAGCTTTTCTCGACAGTACAATGAGCAGTTCTTC
>NA|TRBJ2-5|NA|TRBV29-1
CSTWRGEETQYF
TGCAGCACATGGAGGGGGGAAGAGACCCAGTACTTC
>NA|TRBJ2-1|NA|TRBV7-3
CASSLVTRGAYNEQFF
TGTGCCAGCAGCTTAGTTACGAGGGGAGCCTACAATGAGCAGTTCTTC
>TRBD2|TRBJ2-1|NA|TRBV7-6
CASSFGLLAGGEDEQFF
TGTGCCAGCAGCTTCGGGTTGCTAGCGGGAGGAGAGGATGAGCAGTTCTTC
>TRBD2|TRBJ2-1|NA|TRBV4-3
CASSQDSGGFYNEQFF
TGCGCCAGCAGCCAAGACAGCGGGGGCTTTTACAATGAGCAGTTCTTC
>NA|TRBJ2-1|NA|TRBV4-3
CASSQAFSYNEQFF
TGCGCCAGCAGCCAAGCTTTCAGTTACAATGAGCAGTTCTTC
>TRBD1|TRBJ1-2|NA|TRBV6-5
CASSYSTGGYTF
TGTGCCAGCAGTTACTCGACAGGGGGCTACACCTTC
>NA|TRBJ2-7|few|TRBV2
CASSSSGYEQYF
TGTGCCAGCTCCTCAAGCGGATACGAGCAGTACTTC
>NA|TRBJ2-1|NA|TRBV20-1
CSASKKNEQFF
TGCAGTGCTAGTAAAAAAAATGAGCAGTTCTTC
>NA|TRBJ1-1|NA|TRBV6-5
CASSYSSTPGNTEAFF
TGTGCCAGCAGTTACTCGAGTACTCCTGGGAACACTGAAGCTTTCTTT
>TRBD1|TRBJ1-1|NA|TRBV28
CASSYAPTGAEEAFF
TGTGCCAGCAGTTACGCTCCGACAGGGGCAGAGGAAGCTTTCTTT
>NA|TRBJ2-7|NA|TRBV7-7
CASSPGVSSGEQYF
TGTGCTAGCAGCCCCGGAGTGTCGTCCGGCGAGCAGTACTTC
>NA|TRBJ2-7|NA|TRBV7-9
CASSPTAYEQYF
TGTGCCAGCAGCCCCACAGCTTACGAGCAGTACTTC
>NA|TRBJ1-2|NA|TRBV28
CASSSWDTGHYGYTF
TGTGCCAGCAGTTCCTGGGACACTGGCCACTATGGCTACACCTTC
>TRBD1|TRBJ1-4|NA|TRBV5-8
CASNRQGNEKLFF
TGTGCCAGCAACAGACAGGGGAATGAAAAACTGTTTTTT
>NA|TRBJ2-2|NA|TRBV7-6
CASSSPRGTGELFF
TGTGCCAGCAGCTCCCCCCGGGGCACCGGGGAGCTGTTTTTT
>NA|TRBJ2-7|NA|TRBV6-4
CASSDMAGSYEQYF
TGTGCCAGCAGTGACATGGCTGGCTCCTACGAGCAGTACTTC
>TRBD1|TRBJ1-5|NA|TRBV6-6
CASSYSGQTGPQHF
TGTGCCAGCAGTTACTCGGGACAGACGGGGCCCCAGCATTTT
>NA|TRBJ1-2|NA|TRBV6-1
CARADPRGGYTF
TGTGCCCGGGCGGATCCGAGGGGGGGCTACACCTTC
>NA|TRBJ2-7|NA|TRBV18
CASSPPRGQGALLYEQYF
TGTGCCAGCTCACCACCGCGGGGGCAGGGGGCCCTTCTCTACGAGCAGTACTTC
>TRBD2|TRBJ2-3|NA|TRBV7-2
CASSSAGEGDTQYF
TGTGCCAGCAGCTCAGCGGGAGAGGGAGATACGCAGTATTTT
>NA|TRBJ1-4|few|TRBV6-1
CASSASLTNEKLFF
TGTGCCAGCAGTGCAAGCCTCACTAATGAAAAACTGTTTTTT
>NA|TRBJ2-7|NA|TRBV2
CASFALDFTYEQYF
TGTGCCAGCTTCGCGCTGGATTTTACCTACGAGCAGTACTTC
>TRBD1|TRBJ1-5|NA|TRBV28
CASRAPGQVNQPQHF
TGTGCCAGCAGGGCACCGGGACAGGTCAATCAGCCCCAGCATTTT
>NA|TRBJ1-2|NA|TRBV14
CASSQELRGGDYGYTF
TGTGCCAGCAGCCAAGAGCTTCGGGGGGGCGACTATGGCTACACCTTC
>NA|TRBJ1-1|NA|TRBV6-5
CASSYGGTEAFF
TGTGCCAGCAGTTACGGGGGCACTGAAGCTTTCTTT
>TRBD2|TRBJ2-5|few|TRBV28
CASSPDLVAGGLRGEETQYF
TGTGCCAGCAGCCCCGATCTGGTAGCGGGAGGCCTCCGGGGAGAGGAGACCCAGTACTTC
>TRBD2|TRBJ2-7|NA|TRBV5-6
CASSSLAGATDEQYF
TGTGCCAGCAGCTCTTTAGCGGGAGCAACTGACGAGCAGTACTTC
>TRBD1|TRBJ1-2|NA|TRBV19
CASSPDREVGYTF
TGTGCCAGTAGTCCCGACAGGGAGGTTGGCTACACCTTC
>TRBD1|TRBJ2-7|NA|TRBV10-3
CAISESGTGYEQYF
TGTGCCATCAGTGAGTCGGGGACAGGGTACGAGCAGTACTTC
>NA|TRBJ2-7|NA|TRBV11-2
CASSLEGGTTYEQYF
TGTGCCAGCAGCTTAGAGGGGGGCACTACCTACGAGCAGTACTTC
>NA|TRBJ2-7|NA|TRBV18
CASSPTVSYEQYF
TGTGCCAGCTCACCGACAGTCTCCTACGAGCAGTACTTC
>NA|TRBJ2-7|NA|TRBV10-3
CAITTGTTYEQYF
TGTGCCATCACAACAGGGACCACCTACGAGCAGTACTTC
>NA|TRBJ2-1|NA|TRBV6-4
CASSEGPYNEQFF
TGTGCCAGCAGCGAGGGACCATACAATGAGCAGTTCTTC
>NA|TRBJ2-7|NA|TRBV5-1
CASSTQVGGEQEQYF
TGCGCCAGCAGCACGCAGGTGGGGGGTGAGCAGGAGCAGTACTTC
>NA|TRBJ2-5|NA|TRBV13
CASSLVGGSIETQYF
TGTGCCAGCAGCTTAGTTGGGGGTAGTATAGAGACCCAGTACTTC
>TRBD1|TRBJ2-7|NA|TRBV28
CASSLFTGTGITYEQYF
TGTGCCAGCAGTTTATTTACCGGGACAGGCATTACCTACGAGCAGTACTTC
>NA|TRBJ2-2|NA|TRBV27
CASSWNTGELFF
TGTGCCAGCAGCTGGAACACCGGGGAGCTGTTTTTT
>TRBD1|TRBJ2-2|NA|TRBV5-1
CASSLRQGSTGELFF
TGCGCCAGCAGCTTAAGACAGGGAAGCACCGGGGAGCTGTTTTTT
>NA|TRBJ2-7|NA|TRBV19
CASSMEGGSTYKQYF
TGTGCCAGTAGTATGGAGGGGGGTTCTACCTACAAGCAGTACTTC
>TRBD2|TRBJ2-5|few|TRBV9
CASTLQGLAGETQYF
TGTGCCAGCACCCTCCAAGGACTAGCGGGCGAGACCCAGTACTTC
>TRBD2|TRBJ2-1|NA|TRBV19
CASSIGTSKPYNEQFF
TGTGCCAGTAGTATCGGGACTAGCAAACCCTACAATGAGCAGTTCTTC
>NA|TRBJ1-1|NA|TRBV7-9
CASSLVGGNTEAFF
TGTGCCAGCAGCTTAGTTGGAGGGAACACTGAAGCTTTCTTT
>NA|TRBJ1-1|NA|TRBV7-3
CASSLLGSGTEAFF
TGTGCCAGCAGCTTATTGGGTTCGGGCACTGAAGCTTTCTTT